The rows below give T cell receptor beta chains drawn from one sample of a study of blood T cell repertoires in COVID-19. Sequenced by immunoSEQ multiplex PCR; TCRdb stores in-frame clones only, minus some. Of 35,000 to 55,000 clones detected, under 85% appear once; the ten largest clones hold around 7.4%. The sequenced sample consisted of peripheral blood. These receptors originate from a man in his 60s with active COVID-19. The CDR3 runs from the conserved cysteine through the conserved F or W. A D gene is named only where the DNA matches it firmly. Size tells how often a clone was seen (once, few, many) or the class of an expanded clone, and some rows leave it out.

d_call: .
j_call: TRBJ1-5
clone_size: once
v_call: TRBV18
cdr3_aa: CASSLNTGTGNQPQHF
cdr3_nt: TGTGCCAGCTCACTCAATACAGGGACCGGGAATCAGCCCCAGCATTTT

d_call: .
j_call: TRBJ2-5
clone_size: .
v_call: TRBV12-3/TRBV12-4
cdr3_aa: CASSGQIKETQYF
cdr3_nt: TGTGCCAGCAGTGGACAAATTAAAGAGACCCAGTACTTC

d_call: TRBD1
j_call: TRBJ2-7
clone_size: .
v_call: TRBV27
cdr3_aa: CASSFGQGYEQYF
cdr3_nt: TGTGCCAGCAGCTTCGGACAGGGGTACGAGCAGTACTTC

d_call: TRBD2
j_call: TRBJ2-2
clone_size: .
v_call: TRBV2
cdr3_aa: CASSSGLAGAGELFF
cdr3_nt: TGTGCCAGCAGCTCGGGACTAGCGGGGGCCGGGGAGCTGTTTTTT

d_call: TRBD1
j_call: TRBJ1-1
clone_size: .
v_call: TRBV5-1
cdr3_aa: CASSPGGNTDTEAFF
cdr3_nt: TGCGCCAGCAGCCCAGGGGGCAATACGGACACTGAAGCTTTCTTT

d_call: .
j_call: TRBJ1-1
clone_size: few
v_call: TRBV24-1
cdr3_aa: CATSAGETEAFF
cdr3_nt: TGTGCCACCTCCGCAGGGGAAACTGAAGCTTTCTTT

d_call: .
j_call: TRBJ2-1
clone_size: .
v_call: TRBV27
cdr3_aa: CAVGADNEQFF
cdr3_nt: TGTGCCGTAGGGGCAGACAATGAGCAGTTCTTC

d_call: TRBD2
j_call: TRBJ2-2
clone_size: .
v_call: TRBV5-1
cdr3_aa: CASSKLAGVEDTGELFF
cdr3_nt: TGCGCCAGCAGCAAACTAGCGGGAGTCGAGGACACCGGGGAGCTGTTTTTT

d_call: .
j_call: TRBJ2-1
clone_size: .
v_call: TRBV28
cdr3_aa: CASSLTQEQFF
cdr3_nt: TGTGCCAGCAGTTTAACGCAGGAGCAGTTCTTC

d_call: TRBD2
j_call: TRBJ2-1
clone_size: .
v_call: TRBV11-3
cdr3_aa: CASSLNHYSGSHNEQFF
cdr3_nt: TGTGCCAGCAGCTTAAATCACTATAGCGGGAGTCATAATGAGCAGTTCTTC

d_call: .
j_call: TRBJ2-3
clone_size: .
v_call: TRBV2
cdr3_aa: CASSEYRETDTQYF
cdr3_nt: TGTGCCAGCAGTGAGTACAGGGAAACAGATACGCAGTATTTT

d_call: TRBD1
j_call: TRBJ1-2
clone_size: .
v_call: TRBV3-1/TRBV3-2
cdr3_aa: CASSQGQGAQGRGYTF
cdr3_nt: TGTGCCAGCAGCCAGGGACAGGGGGCGCAAGGTAGGGGCTACACCTTC